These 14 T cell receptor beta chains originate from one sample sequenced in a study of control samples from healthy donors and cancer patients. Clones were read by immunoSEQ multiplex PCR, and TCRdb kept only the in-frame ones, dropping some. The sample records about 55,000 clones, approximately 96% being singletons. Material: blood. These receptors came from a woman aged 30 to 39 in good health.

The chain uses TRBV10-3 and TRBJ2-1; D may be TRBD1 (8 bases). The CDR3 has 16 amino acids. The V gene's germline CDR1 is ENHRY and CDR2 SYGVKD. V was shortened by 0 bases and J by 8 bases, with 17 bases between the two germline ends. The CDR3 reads CAISESVSTGGDEQFF. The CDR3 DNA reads TGTGCCATCAGTGAGTCGGTATCCACAGGGGGGGATGAGCAGTTCTTC.

CDR3 DNA sequence: TGTGCCAGCACTGGCAGGGAGCACAATGAGCAGTTCTTC. Encoded protein: CASTGREHNEQFF. V usage is TRBV6-5 and J usage is TRBJ2-1; either TRBD1 or TRBD2 may supply D (5 bases each). Germline V gene data show CDR1 as MNHEY and CDR2 as SVGAGI. Trimming pared 7 bases from V and 5 bases from J, leaving 12 bases between. The CDR3 has 13 residues.

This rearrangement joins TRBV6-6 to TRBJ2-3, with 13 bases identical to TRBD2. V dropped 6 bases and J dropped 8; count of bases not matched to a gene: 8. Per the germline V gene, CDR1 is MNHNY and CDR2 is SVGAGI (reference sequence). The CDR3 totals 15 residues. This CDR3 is CASSLGLAGAGTQYF. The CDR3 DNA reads TGTGCCAGCAGCCTAGGACTAGCGGGAGCGGGTACGCAGTATTTT.

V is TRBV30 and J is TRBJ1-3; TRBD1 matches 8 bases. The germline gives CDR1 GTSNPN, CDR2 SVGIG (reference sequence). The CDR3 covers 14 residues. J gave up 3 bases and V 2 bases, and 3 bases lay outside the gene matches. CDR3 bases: TGTGCCTGGAGTCCGACAGGGGATGGAAACACCATATATTTT. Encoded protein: CAWSPTGDGNTIYF. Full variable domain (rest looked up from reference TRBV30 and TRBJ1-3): SQTIHQWPATLVQPVGSPLSLECTVEGTSNPNLYWYRQAAGRGLQLLFYSVGIGQISSEVPQNLSASRPQDRQFILSSKKLLLSDSGFYLCAWSPTGDGNTIYFGEGSWLTVV.

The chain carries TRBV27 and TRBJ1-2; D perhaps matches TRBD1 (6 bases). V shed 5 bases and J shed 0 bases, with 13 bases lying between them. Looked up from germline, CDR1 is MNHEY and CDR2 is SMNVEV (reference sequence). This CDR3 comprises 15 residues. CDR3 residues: CASSPQGEANYGYTF. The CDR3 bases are TGTGCCAGCAGTCCACAGGGTGAGGCTAACTATGGCTACACCTTC.

CDR3 bases: TGCGCCAGCAGCGCTACCGGGACTAGCTACAATGAGCAGTTCTTC. It specifies CASSATGTSYNEQFF. This chain links TRBV10-1 with TRBJ2-1; 8 nucleotides line up with TRBD2. Unmatched junction bases numbered 7, after V lost 6 bases and J lost 3 bases. The CDR3 is 15 residues long. The germline V gene encodes CDR1 WNHNN and CDR2 SYGVQD (reference sequence).

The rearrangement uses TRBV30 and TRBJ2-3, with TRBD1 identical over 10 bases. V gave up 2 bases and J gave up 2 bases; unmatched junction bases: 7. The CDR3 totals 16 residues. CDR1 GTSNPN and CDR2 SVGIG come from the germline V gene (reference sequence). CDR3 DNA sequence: TGTGCCTGGAGTCAAGGACAGGGGGGCCTCACAGATACGCAGTATTTT. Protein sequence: CAWSQGQGGLTDTQYF.

The CDR3 sequence is CASSQGFSPAKNIQYF. Written as DNA, the CDR3 is TGCGCCAGCAGCCAAGGTTTTAGCCCCGCCAAAAACATTCAGTACTTC. This sequence joins TRBV4-1 and TRBJ2-4, with D hard to call. Per the germline V gene, CDR1 is MGHRA and CDR2 is YSYEKL. The CDR3 consists of 16 residues. The V gene lost 1 base and the J gene lost 1 base, with 11 bases spanning the gap.

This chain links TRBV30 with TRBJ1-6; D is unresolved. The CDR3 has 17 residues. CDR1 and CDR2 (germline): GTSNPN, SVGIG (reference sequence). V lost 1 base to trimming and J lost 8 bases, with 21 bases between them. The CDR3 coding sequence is TGTGCCTGGAGTGGAGTCTTCGGGGTCGGGCTTCATTCACCCCTCCACTTT. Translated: CAWSGVFGVGLHSPLHF.

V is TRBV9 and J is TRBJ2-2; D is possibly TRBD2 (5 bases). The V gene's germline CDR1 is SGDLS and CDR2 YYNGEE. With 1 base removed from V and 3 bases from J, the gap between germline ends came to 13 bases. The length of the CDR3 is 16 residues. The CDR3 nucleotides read TGTGCCAGCAGCGTAAGCCTAGCCAGAGACACCGGGGAGCTGTTTTTT. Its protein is CASSVSLARDTGELFF.

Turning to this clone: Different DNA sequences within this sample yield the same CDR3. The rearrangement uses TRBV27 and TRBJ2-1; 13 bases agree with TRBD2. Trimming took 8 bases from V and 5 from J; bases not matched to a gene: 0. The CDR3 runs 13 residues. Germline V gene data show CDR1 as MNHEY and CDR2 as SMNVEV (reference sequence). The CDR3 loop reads CASGTSGNNEQFF. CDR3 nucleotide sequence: TGTGCCAGCGGGACTAGCGGGAACAATGAGCAGTTCTTC.

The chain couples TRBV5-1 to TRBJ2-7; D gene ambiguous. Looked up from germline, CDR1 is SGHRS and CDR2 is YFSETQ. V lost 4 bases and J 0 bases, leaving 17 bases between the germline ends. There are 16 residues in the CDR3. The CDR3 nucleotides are TGCGCCAGCAGCCATTATATCCCTGGAAACTCCTACGAGCAGTACTTC. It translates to CASSHYIPGNSYEQYF.

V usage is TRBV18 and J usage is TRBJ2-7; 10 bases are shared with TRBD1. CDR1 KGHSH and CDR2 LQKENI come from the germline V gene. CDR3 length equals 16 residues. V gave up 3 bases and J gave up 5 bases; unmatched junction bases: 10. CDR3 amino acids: CASSPSQGTGVDEQYF. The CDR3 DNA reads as TGTGCCAGCTCACCCAGCCAGGGGACAGGGGTCGACGAGCAGTACTTC.

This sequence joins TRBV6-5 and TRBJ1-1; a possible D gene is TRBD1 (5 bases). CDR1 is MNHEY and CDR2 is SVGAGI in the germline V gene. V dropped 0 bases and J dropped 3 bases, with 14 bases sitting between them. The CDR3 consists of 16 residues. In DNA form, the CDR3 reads TGTGCCAGCAGTTACTCCCGGGACCCCCGGGACACTGAAGCTTTCTTT. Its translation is CASSYSRDPRDTEAFF.